The 29 T cell receptor beta chains below were found in one sample sequenced in a study of CD8 T cells in ankylosing spondylitis. In TCRdb, the 5' RACE reads were re-called with MiXCR into one record per CDR3 protein. The sample yields about 190,000 distinct CDR3 sequences, approximately 13% seen once. Sequencing input: blood, either unsorted or a sorted T cell fraction (not recorded which). The receptors stem from a female donor with ankylosing spondylitis or in good health (not recorded which).

This clonotype has a handful of counts. V and J are TRBV9 and TRBJ2-3, with 13 bases aligning to TRBD2. The CDR3 is 19 residues long. Germline CDR1 reads SGDLS; CDR2 reads YYNGEE. The trim removed 0 bases at V and 1 base at J, leaving 8 bases unmatched. The chain's CDR3 is CASSVEVGGLAGRTDTQYF. DNA for the CDR3: TGTGCCAGCAGCGTAGAGGTTGGGGGACTAGCGGGACGCACAGATACGCAGTATTTT.

The rearrangement links TRBV12-3 or TRBV12-4 to TRBJ1-5; TRBD1 is a possible D gene (6 bases). This CDR3 has 14 amino acids. V was pared by 3 bases and J by 3 bases, with 9 bases between. CDR3 DNA: TGTGCCAGCAGTTTGGCAGGGGTCAATCAGCCCCAGCATTTT. Translation gives CASSLAGVNQPQHF.

This clonotype was observed at least ten times. This chain connects TRBV29-1 to TRBJ2-1, with 9 bases aligning to TRBD2. Germline V gene lookup returns CDR1 SQVTM and CDR2 ANQGSEA. Germline trimming cut 6 bases from V and 5 bases from J; bases unmatched to any gene: 14. The CDR3 has 16 amino acids. CDR3: CSVGFSLAGPDNEQFF. The CDR3 DNA is TGCAGCGTGGGGTTCTCTCTAGCGGGACCCGACAATGAGCAGTTCTTC.

The chain uses TRBV4-2 and TRBJ2-5; 8 bases map to TRBD2. The CDR3 runs 14 residues. The trim removed 4 bases at V and 3 bases at J, leaving 4 bases unmatched. CDR1 LGHNA and CDR2 YNFKEQ come from the germline V gene. The CDR3 DNA is TGTGCCAGCAGCCGCAGCGGGAGTAAAGAGACCCAGTACTTC. This sequence encodes CASSRSGSKETQYF.

This rearrangement joins TRBV24-1 to TRBJ1-2; TRBD1 matches at 8 bases. In germline, CDR1 is KGHDR, CDR2 SFDVKD. The CDR3 extends over 14 amino acids. V shed 3 bases, J shed 7 bases, and the junction held 6 bases outside the gene matches. As DNA, the CDR3 is TGTGCCACCAGTGATACTCGGACAGGGAGTGGCTACACCTTC. Amino acids: CATSDTRTGSGYTF.

The sample holds many counts of this clonotype. This chain joins TRBV27 and TRBJ2-3; 7 bases are a match to TRBD1. Germline CDR1 is MNHEY and CDR2 is SMNVEV (reference sequence). Trimming at V came to 7 bases and at J to 0 bases, leaving 13 bases not matched to a gene. This CDR3 is 17 amino acids long. The DNA for the CDR3 is TGTGCCAGCACTTTCCTTAGGACAGGCCCTAGCACAGATACGCAGTATTTT. Its translation is CASTFLRTGPSTDTQYF.

Comment on this clonotype: Just one base apart from a much larger clone, this may be a read error. This chain uses TRBV5-1 with TRBJ1-1; tentative D call: TRBD1 (6 bases). In germline, CDR1 is SGHRS, CDR2 YFSETQ. The CDR3 has 12 amino acids. CDR3 amino acids: CATSLGADEAFF. The DNA for the CDR3 is TGCGCCACCAGCTTGGGGGCAGATGAAGCTTTCTTT.

This clonotype was seen many times. This chain connects TRBV5-6 to TRBJ2-1; D gene unclear. V was trimmed by 2 bases and J by 10 bases, leaving 16 bases between them. The CDR3 spans 14 residues. Per germline, CDR1 SGHDT and CDR2 YYEEEE. The CDR3, as DNA: TGTGCCAGCAGCTTAGGGTCAACAGCCCGGGAGCAGTTCTTC. Its translation is CASSLGSTAREQFF. Combining the CDR3 with reference TRBV5-6 and TRBJ2-1 gives the whole variable domain DAGVTQSPTHLIKTRGQQVTLRCSPKSGHDTVSWYQQALGQGPQFIFQYYEEEERQRGNFPDRFSGHQFPNYSSELNVNALLLGDSALYLCASSLGSTAREQFFGPGTRLTVL.

The CDR3 nucleotides read TGTGCCAGCAGTTTGCAGGGGCGCAACGAGCAGTACTTC. It codes for CASSLQGRNEQYF. This chain links TRBV6-2 or TRBV6-3 with TRBJ2-7, with TRBD1 as a possible D gene (6 bases). The V gene's germline CDR1 is MNHEY and CDR2 SVGEGT. CDR3 length: 13 residues. V gave up 4 bases and J gave up 5 bases, with 12 bases separating them.

This chain links TRBV6-1 with TRBJ2-7; TRBD2 matches at 7 bases. The V gene's germline CDR1 is MNHNS and CDR2 SASEGT. V gave up 7 bases and J gave up 2 bases; unmatched junction bases: 8. The CDR3 extends over 14 amino acids. The CDR3 region has the DNA TGTGCCAGCAAGAGGGACTACAACCCCTACGAGCAGTACTTC. This gives the protein CASKRDYNPYEQYF.

Remarks on this clonotype: A clone one base away is much larger, so this may be a read error. The chain uses TRBV19 and TRBJ1-1; 11 nucleotides match TRBD1. The V gene's germline CDR1 is LNHDA and CDR2 SQIVND (reference sequence). This CDR3 contains 14 residues. DNA for the CDR3: TGTACCAGTAGGACAGGGGGCAGTTACACTGAAGCTTTCTTT. Protein sequence: CTSRTGGSYTEAFF.

This clonotype was counted at least ten times. The chain carries TRBV13 and TRBJ1-5; 10 bases are a match to TRBD1. This CDR3 spans 16 amino acids. After removal of 5 bases from V and 4 bases from J, the junction contained 8 bases not matched to a gene. Germline V gene sequence: CDR1 PRHDT, CDR2 FYEKMQ (reference sequence). The CDR3 sequence: CASSQRLGQGNQPQHF. DNA of the CDR3: TGTGCCAGCAGCCAGCGCCTGGGACAGGGGAATCAGCCCCAGCATTTT.

The table lists this clonotype with a few counts. The chain uses TRBV20-1 and TRBJ2-3; 14 positions agree with TRBD2. The CDR3 runs to 15 residues. The germline V gene has CDR1 DFQATT and CDR2 SNEGSKA (reference sequence). V dropped 5 bases and J dropped 4; count of bases not matched to a gene: 5. The CDR3 is CSAPTSGRASDTQYF. DNA of the CDR3: TGCAGTGCTCCGACTAGCGGGAGGGCTTCAGATACGCAGTATTTT.

This clonotype appeared many times. The chain recombines TRBV7-9 with TRBJ1-2, with D unresolved. The V gene lost 0 bases and the J gene lost 3 bases, with 2 bases spanning the gap. The germline V gene encodes CDR1 SEHNR and CDR2 FQNEAQ (reference sequence). The CDR3 runs to 12 residues. Here the CDR3 DNA reads TGTGCCAGCAGCTTAGCGGACTATGGCTACACCTTC. It specifies CASSLADYGYTF. The complete variable domain, with remaining parts taken from reference TRBV7-9 and TRBJ1-2, reads DTGVSQNPRHKITKRGQNVTFRCDPISEHNRLYWYRQTLGQGPEFLTYFQNEAQLEKSRLLSDRFSAERPKGSFSTLEIQRTEQGDSAMYLCASSLADYGYTFGSGTRLTVV.

There are many counts of this clonotype. J is TRBJ2-1 and V is TRBV7-9; TRBD2 matches 9 bases. The ends lost 7 bases at V and 3 bases at J; junction bases unmatched: 13. Germline V gene sequence: CDR1 SEHNR, CDR2 FQNEAQ (reference sequence). This CDR3 has 17 amino acids. This CDR3 reads CASTPPASGVYYNEQFF. CDR3 DNA sequence: TGTGCCAGCACCCCCCCGGCTAGCGGGGTTTACTACAATGAGCAGTTCTTC.

This clonotype was recorded only once. The junction does not match germline at one end; this may be a read error. The chain carries TRBV3-1 and TRBJ1-2, with 8 bases aligning to TRBD1. The germline V gene encodes CDR1 LGHDT and CDR2 YNNKEL (reference sequence). The CDR3 has 15 residues. This chain's CDR3 is CATSLRTGSNYGYTF. CDR3 sequence (DNA): TGTGCCACCAGCCTCAGGACAGGGTCAAACTATGGCTACACCTTC.

This clonotype came up a few times. DNA for the CDR3: TGTGCCACCCGACAGGTCGCAGGGCTATATGGCTACACCTTC. This encodes CATRQVAGLYGYTF. The chain employs TRBV2 and TRBJ1-2; possible D gene TRBD1, 6 bases. CDR1 and CDR2 from the germline V gene are SNHLY and FYNNEI. This CDR3 has 14 residues. V was trimmed by 10 bases and J by 5 bases, leaving 20 bases between them.

This clonotype showed up many times. The chain links TRBV7-9 to TRBJ2-1; D gene unclear. The length of the CDR3 is 12 residues. The ends were cut back, 5 bases at V and 4 bases at J, with 6 bases in the middle. Germline-derived CDR1 and CDR2 are SEHNR and FQNEAQ (reference sequence). CDR3 loop: CASSLVYNEQFF. The CDR3, as DNA: TGTGCCAGCAGCCTGGTTTACAATGAGCAGTTCTTC.

This clonotype was recorded many times. The chain recombines TRBV29-1 with TRBJ1-5; D gene ambiguous. The CDR3 is 13 residues long. CDR1 SQVTM and CDR2 ANQGSEA come from the germline V gene. Trimming took off 0 bases at V and 7 bases at J, with 10 bases between the two ends. CDR3 sequence: CSVEEPVGQPQHF. CDR3 nucleotides: TGCAGCGTTGAAGAACCGGTAGGCCAGCCCCAGCATTTT.

This clonotype was seen ten or more times. The genes are TRBV20-1 and TRBJ2-5; no definite D call. Germline CDR1 DFQATT, CDR2 SNEGSKA (reference sequence). This CDR3 contains 11 residues. The V and J ends lost 2 bases and 5 bases respectively, with 6 bases between them. CDR3 sequence (DNA): TGCAGTGCTAGAACCGGGGAGACCCAGTACTTC. It codes for CSARTGETQYF.

In this sample, this clonotype turned up many times. One end of the junction fails to match germline, which may point to a read error. In DNA, the CDR3 is TGCGCCAGCATCACCGGGACAGCGCCCTTC. It codes for CASITGTAPF. The chain combines TRBV5-1 with TRBJ1-2; 7 bases line up with TRBD1. The V gene's germline CDR1 is SGHRS and CDR2 YFSETQ. The CDR3 loop spans 10 amino acids.

This clonotype was detected many times. The chain couples TRBV12-3 or TRBV12-4 to TRBJ1-5; D not certain. The CDR3 is 13 residues long. V dropped 5 bases and J dropped 7 bases, with 12 bases sitting between them. Here the CDR3 reads CASSQNWGQPQHF. The CDR3 DNA reads as TGTGCCAGCAGTCAAAATTGGGGACAGCCCCAGCATTTT.

This clonotype was picked up many times. The rearrangement links TRBV20-1 to TRBJ2-7; 10 bases align to TRBD1. The CDR3 has 14 amino acids. Germline-derived CDR1 and CDR2 are DFQATT and SNEGSKA (reference sequence). V shed 2 bases, J shed 4 bases, and the junction held 5 bases outside the gene matches. The CDR3 region is CSARSGTGVYEQYF. In DNA form, the CDR3 reads TGCAGTGCTAGAAGTGGGACAGGGGTTTACGAGCAGTACTTC.

This clonotype was detected ten times or more. The V gene is TRBV10-3, the J gene TRBJ1-1, with 11 bases lining up with TRBD1. The CDR3 runs to 12 residues. V trimming: 8 bases; J trimming: 4 bases; junction bases outside the gene matches: 0. Germline CDR1 and CDR2: ENHRY and SYGVKD. CDR3 protein: CAIGTGGTEAFF. DNA for the CDR3: TGTGCCATCGGGACAGGGGGCACTGAAGCTTTCTTT.

Comment on this clonotype: This clone may be a read error of a much larger clone one base away. The gene calls are TRBV3-1 and TRBJ2-1; 7 nucleotides line up with TRBD1. CDR1 is LGHDT and CDR2 is YNNKEL in the germline V gene (reference sequence). CDR3 length: 17 residues. The CDR3 spells CAGSQGDSSLHYNEQFF. For the CDR3, the DNA is TGTGCCGGCAGCCAAGGGGACAGCTCCCTTCACTACAATGAGCAGTTCTTC.

This clonotype has at least ten counts. The chain recombines TRBV4-3 with TRBJ2-7, with D possibly being TRBD1 (6 bases). Per the germline V gene, CDR1 is LGHNA and CDR2 is YSLEER. The length of the CDR3 is 13 residues. V lost 6 bases and J 5 bases, leaving 14 bases between the germline ends. As DNA, the CDR3 is TGCGCCAGCAGTCTAATGGGGGCGGACGAGCAGTACTTC. Residues: CASSLMGADEQYF.

This clonotype was picked up many times. The V gene is TRBV29-1, the J gene TRBJ1-1; D may be TRBD1 (5 bases). The germline CDR1 and CDR2 sequences are SQVTM and ANQGSEA. The CDR3 loop spans 11 amino acids. Deletions cut 8 bases from V and 11 bases from J, with 18 bases between. The CDR3 loop reads CSPAWGGMAFF. For the CDR3, the DNA is TGCAGCCCGGCGTGGGGGGGAATGGCTTTCTTT. Full variable domain (rest looked up from reference TRBV29-1 and TRBJ1-1): SAVISQKPSRDICQRGTSLTIQCQVDSQVTMMFWYRQQPGQSLTLIATANQGSEATYESGFVIDKFPISRPNLTFSTLTVSNMSPEDSSIYLCSPAWGGMAFFGQGTRLTVV.

This clonotype has a single count. A read error is possible here, since a much larger clone lies one base away. This sequence joins TRBV5-1 and TRBJ1-1; no clear D gene. The length of the CDR3 is 16 residues. Trimming took 0 bases from V and 7 from J, leaving 19 bases between them. Germline CDR1 is SGHRS and CDR2 is YFSETQ. The DNA of the CDR3 is TGCGCCAGCAGCTTGGCCGTTGGGCAGTCGAGCAGTGAAGCTTTCTTT. It translates to CASSLAVGQSSSEAFF.

This clonotype was detected many times. The J gene is TRBJ1-6, the V gene TRBV2; perhaps TRBD1 as D (6 bases). CDR1 and CDR2 from the germline V gene are SNHLY and FYNNEI. CDR3 length: 13 amino acids. Trimming took 6 bases from V and 9 from J, leaving 12 bases between them. DNA for the CDR3: TGTGCCAGCAGGCGGGGGGGCACTTCACCCCTCCACTTT. Translating gives CASRRGGTSPLHF.